The 3 T cell receptor beta chains reported below all come from one sample, sequenced in a study. TCRdb reprocessed the RT-PCR reads via MiXCR and lists one record per CDR3 protein. The table shows about 700,000 distinct CDR3 sequences, with 12% to 15% occurring only once. The sequencing sample was made of memory CD4+ T cells from blood. Every receptor here comes from a female donor in good health, serving as a healthy control.

This clonotype was detected many times. The V call is TRBV6-5, the J call TRBJ2-5; tentative D call: TRBD2 (5 bases). Germline V CDR1 and CDR2: MNHEY, SVGAGI. CDR3 length: 13 residues. Trimming stripped 6 bases from V and 2 bases from J, with 10 bases between. The CDR3 nucleotides read TGTGCCAGCAGCCAGCGGCTACAAGAGACCCAGTACTTC. Amino acids: CASSQRLQETQYF.

The V gene is TRBV28, the J gene TRBJ2-7; D call uncertain. With 6 bases removed from V and 3 bases from J, the gap between germline ends came to 9 bases. The V gene's germline CDR1 is MDHEN and CDR2 SYDVKM. The CDR3 has 12 residues. The CDR3 region has the DNA TGTGCCAGCAGGTCCATAAACTACGAGCAGTACTTC. This codes for CASRSINYEQYF.

This chain joins TRBV20-1 and TRBJ1-6; D is undetermined. The CDR3 contains 17 residues. V lost 1 base and J 0 bases, leaving 13 bases between the germline ends. CDR1 and CDR2 (germline): DFQATT, SNEGSKA (reference sequence). The CDR3 loop is CSARARVIPSYNSPLHF. In nucleotides, the CDR3 is TGCAGTGCTAGAGCGAGGGTCATACCCTCCTATAATTCACCCCTCCACTTT.